The 20 T cell receptor beta chains given below trace back to one sample, sequenced in a study of blood T cell repertoires in COVID-19. Measured with immunoSEQ multiplex PCR; TCRdb has only the in-frame clones, and not every one. Among approximately 190,000 clones listed, 80% to 85% were seen once. The sequencing sample was made of peripheral blood. These receptors all come from a woman aged 40 to 49 with acute or convalescent COVID-19.

As regards this clone: This specimen includes other DNA sequences encoding the same CDR3. The chain has TRBV6-5 and TRBJ2-2; tentative D call: TRBD1 (5 bases). Germline lookup yields CDR1 MNHEY and CDR2 SVGAGI. Between the trimmed V and J ends, which lost 4 bases and 1 base, there was a span of 7 bases. CDR3 length equals 14 residues. The CDR3 bases are TGTGCCAGCAGTTTAACAGGGAACACCGGGGAGCTGTTTTTT. It codes for CASSLTGNTGELFF.

The rearrangement joins TRBV28 to TRBJ2-7; tentative D call: TRBD1 (5 bases). The CDR3 has 13 residues. Trimming took off 6 bases at V and 3 bases at J, with 12 bases between the two ends. From germline, CDR1 is MDHEN and CDR2 SYDVKM. The DNA for the CDR3 is TGTGCCAGCAGCATACAGGTCTTCTACGAGCAGTACTTC. Translating it yields CASSIQVFYEQYF.

The gene calls are TRBV2 and TRBJ1-2; 9 bases fit TRBD1. Germline V gene sequence: CDR1 SNHLY, CDR2 FYNNEI. V shed 6 bases and J 3 bases; nucleotides not matched to a gene: 11. This CDR3 region has 16 residues. The CDR3 nucleotides are TGTGCCAGCAGCACCGGGACAGGGTTTTTAGACTATGGCTACACCTTC. It codes for CASSTGTGFLDYGYTF. The full variable domain, completed using reference TRBV2 and TRBJ1-2, is EPEVTQTPSHQVTQMGQEVILRCVPISNHLYFYWYRQILGQKVEFLVSFYNNEISEKSEIFDDQFSVERPDGSNFTLKIRSTKLEDSAMYFCASSTGTGFLDYGYTFGSGTRLTVV.

The rearrangement uses TRBV6-5 and TRBJ1-2; 8 bases map to TRBD1. V lost 6 bases to trimming and J lost 8 bases; unmatched junction nucleotides: 8. CDR1 and CDR2 (germline): MNHEY, SVGAGI. The CDR3 spans 13 residues. CDR3 in amino acids: CASRRTGREGYTF. CDR3 bases: TGTGCCAGCAGGAGGACAGGGCGTGAGGGCTACACCTTC.

The chain uses TRBV28 and TRBJ1-5; no clear D gene. Germline CDR1 MDHEN, CDR2 SYDVKM. V lost 2 bases and J 2 bases, leaving 10 bases between the germline ends. The CDR3 is 15 amino acids. The CDR3 bases are TGTGCCAGCAGTTTACAGGAATGGCGCAATCAGCCCCAGCATTTT. It yields the protein CASSLQEWRNQPQHF.

The rearrangement uses TRBV9 and TRBJ2-5, with D possibly TRBD2 on 6 matching bases. CDR1 and CDR2 (germline): SGDLS, YYNGEE. V dropped 1 base and J dropped 5 bases, with 12 bases sitting between them. CDR3 length: 14 residues. The CDR3, as DNA: TGTGCCAGCAGCGTACGGGGGAGTAGGGAGACCCAGTACTTC. The encoded protein is CASSVRGSRETQYF.

This chain links TRBV3-1 (or the pseudogene TRBV3-2) with TRBJ2-7; D gene uncertain. The J call may be mistaken, given a closer DNA end match to TRBJ2-5. CDR1 and CDR2 from the germline V gene are LGHDT and YNNKEL (reference sequence). The CDR3 is made up of 13 amino acids. The CDR3 DNA is TGTGCCAGCAGCCAAGATCTGCGGCAGACCCAGTACTTC. It encodes CASSQDLRQTQYF.

This clone was counted between two and nine times. The chain joins TRBV4-1 to TRBJ2-2; D remains unclear. The germline CDR1 and CDR2 sequences are MGHRA and YSYEKL. The germline V and J ends were trimmed by 4 bases and 4 bases, with 19 bases remaining between them. This CDR3 region has 17 residues. CDR3 nucleotides: TGCGCCAGCAGCCCTAAATACGAGTATTCCGTCACCGGGGAGCTGTTTTTT. Translation gives CASSPKYEYSVTGELFF.

The genes are TRBV27 and TRBJ2-3, with TRBD2 identical over 14 bases. Germline V gene lookup returns CDR1 MNHEY and CDR2 SMNVEV (reference sequence). The CDR3 length is 15 residues. With V trimmed by 2 bases and J by 8 bases, 3 bases remained unmatched. CDR3: CASSLAGLAGVTQYF. The CDR3 bases are TGTGCCAGCAGTTTAGCGGGACTAGCGGGGGTTACGCAGTATTTT.

This clone came up a few times. The chain carries TRBV25-1 and TRBJ2-1; D gene uncertain. V lost 6 bases and J 9 bases, leaving 9 bases between the germline ends. CDR1 and CDR2 from the germline V gene are MGHDK and SYGVNS. CDR3 length: 11 residues. The CDR3, as DNA: TGTGCCAGCAGCCCAGGTGTTGAGCAGTTCTTC. It specifies CASSPGVEQFF. The full variable domain, completed using reference TRBV25-1 and TRBJ2-1, is EADIYQTPRYLVIGTGKKITLECSQTMGHDKMYWYQQDPGMELHLIHYSYGVNSTEKGDLSSESTVSRIRTEHFPLTLESARPSHTSQYLCASSPGVEQFFGPGTRLTVL.

The chain carries TRBV29-1 and TRBJ2-7; 11 bases agree with TRBD2. This CDR3 comprises 17 residues. Germline CDR1 and CDR2: SQVTM and ANQGSEA. V was pared by 0 bases and J by 5 bases, with 12 bases of the junction left unmatched. The CDR3 DNA reads as TGCAGCGTTGAAGATCTTCTAGCGGGGGGCGTTTTAAACGAGCAGTACTTC. This sequence encodes CSVEDLLAGGVLNEQYF.

The chain joins TRBV29-1 to TRBJ1-2, with TRBD1 matching 11 bases. Germline values: CDR1 SQVTM, CDR2 ANQGSEA. This CDR3 has 18 residues. Germline trimming cut 3 bases from V and 1 base from J; bases unmatched to any gene: 13. In DNA, the CDR3 is TGCAGCGTTGATGGGGCGACGGGACAGGGGGTTATTAACTATGGCTACACCTTC. Protein sequence: CSVDGATGQGVINYGYTF. Filled out from reference TRBV29-1 and TRBJ1-2, the complete variable domain reads SAVISQKPSRDICQRGTSLTIQCQVDSQVTMMFWYRQQPGQSLTLIATANQGSEATYESGFVIDKFPISRPNLTFSTLTVSNMSPEDSSIYLCSVDGATGQGVINYGYTFGSGTRLTVV.

The V and J genes are TRBV3-1 (or the pseudogene TRBV3-2) and TRBJ2-2; D unclear. This CDR3 is built from 13 residues. Germline V gene lookup returns CDR1 LGHDT and CDR2 YNNKEL (reference sequence). V was clipped by 1 base and J by 5 bases, with 5 bases between them. The CDR3 DNA is TGTGCCAGCAGCCAAGGTCCTACCGGGGAGCTGTTTTTT. This sequence encodes CASSQGPTGELFF.

The V and J genes are TRBV10-2 and TRBJ1-2; 7 nucleotides align to TRBD1. This CDR3 region has 14 residues. Germline-derived CDR1 and CDR2 are WSHSY and SAAADI. V gave up 10 bases and J gave up 8 bases; unmatched junction bases: 16. The CDR3 loop reads CAITNREGTDGYTF. In nucleotides, the CDR3 is TGCGCCATCACGAACCGAGAGGGGACAGACGGCTACACCTTC.

This clone was seen just once. CDR3 nucleotides: TGTGCCAGCAGTGAAGATTTTGCAGGCGGCACAGATACGCAGTATTTT. Translating it yields CASSEDFAGGTDTQYF. The V gene is TRBV2, the J gene TRBJ2-3, with D unresolved. V lost 1 base, J lost 1 base, and 12 bases lay in between. CDR3 length: 16 residues. The germline V gene has CDR1 SNHLY and CDR2 FYNNEI.

This clone appeared once. This chain links TRBV18 with TRBJ1-2; D is undetermined. Per the germline V gene, CDR1 is KGHSH and CDR2 is LQKENI. This CDR3 has 13 amino acids. V shed 3 bases and J shed 6 bases, with 11 bases lying between them. CDR3 region: CASSPPNGDGYTF. The CDR3 nucleotides read TGTGCCAGCTCACCGCCCAACGGGGATGGCTACACCTTC.

This clone occurred a few times. This sequence joins TRBV3-1 (or the pseudogene TRBV3-2) and TRBJ2-5; 7 bases map to TRBD1. The CDR3 covers 15 residues. Trimming removed 4 bases from V and 1 base from J; junction bases left unmatched: 6. Germline assignment: CDR1 LGHDT and CDR2 YNNKEL (reference sequence). CDR3 nucleotide sequence: TGTGCCAGCAGCCCGAAGGGACAGCCCCAAGAGACCCAGTACTTC. Encoded protein: CASSPKGQPQETQYF.

The genes are TRBV11-2 and TRBJ2-1; 10 bases align to TRBD2. The V segment lost 5 bases and the J segment 5 bases; nucleotides outside the gene matches: 6. The CDR3 sequence is 15 residues long. Germline V gene lookup returns CDR1 SGHAT and CDR2 FQNNGV. CDR3: CASSLQLAGDNEQFF. In DNA, the CDR3 is TGTGCCAGCAGCCTACAGCTAGCGGGAGACAATGAGCAGTTCTTC. Full variable domain (rest looked up from reference TRBV11-2 and TRBJ2-1): EAGVAQSPRYKIIEKRQSVAFWCNPISGHATLYWYQQILGQGPKLLIQFQNNGVVDDSQLPKDRFSAERLKGVDSTLKIQPAKLEDSAVYLCASSLQLAGDNEQFFGPGTRLTVL.

The genes are TRBV4-1 and TRBJ2-3; D is possibly TRBD1 (6 bases). The CDR3 contains 13 residues. CDR1 MGHRA and CDR2 YSYEKL come from the germline V gene. V lost 5 bases and J 9 bases, leaving 15 bases between the germline ends. CDR3: CASSKTGYMTQYF. CDR3 nucleotide sequence: TGCGCCAGCAGCAAAACAGGGTACATGACGCAGTATTTT.

This chain links TRBV5-1 with TRBJ2-3; 7 bases align to TRBD2. With V trimmed by 4 bases and J by 4 bases, 3 bases remained unmatched. This CDR3 has 13 residues. Germline values: CDR1 SGHRS, CDR2 YFSETQ. This CDR3 is CASSVGGADTQYF. As DNA, the CDR3 is TGCGCCAGCAGCGTGGGGGGGGCAGATACGCAGTATTTT.